This T cell receptor beta chain was sequenced for a study of cytomegalovirus exposure and HLA in healthy donors (dated by TCRdb to the late 2010s). Notes on the research overall: According to a later analysis, one platform produced both the approximately 110 validation repertoires and the 670 or so repertoires of the first cohort. In addition to the first cohort of approximately 650 subjects, a separate validation cohort of under 150 different subjects was used. To predict cytomegalovirus infection status, the study combined high-throughput TCR immunosequencing, statistical association of individual TCRs with disease status, and machine learning. The aim of the study was to test whether cataloging public T cell receptors could identify signatures of past pathogen exposure.

The germline V gene gives CDR1 as SGDLS and CDR2 as YYNGEE. V lost 4 bases and J lost 2 bases; the stretch between them is 15 bases long. From the cysteine through the phenylalanine, the CDR3 covers 15 amino acids. Only the CDR3 DNA stays, 45 bases, in frame from base 1. Overall study results and their limits: A later analysis lacked HLA typing for the validation cohort, so it scored co-occurrence in that cohort across all 110 or so repertoires. Most TCR sequences were observed very rarely across donors, whereas some public TCRs were present in many individuals. The classifier was reported to diagnose cytomegalovirus status with high specificity and sensitivity in both the original cohort and the validation cohort. In vitro tests confirmed that a few of the cytomegalovirus-associated TCR beta chains recognize cytomegalovirus antigens. In a later analysis, TCRs clustered in the first cohort were found to also tend to co-occur in the 120 or so validation repertoires, with over 90% of cluster scores above 0. According to the authors, the approach could potentially be generalized to other disease states and immunological phenotypes. The study listed over 150 TCR beta chains as associated with cytomegalovirus.

Separate from the approximately 700-subject first cohort, the validation cohort of over 90 subjects was the group to which the donors belonged. As for this clone: This clone's antigen is unknown. No base quality values were provided; no much bigger clone lies one nucleotide off.

The library came from the immunoSEQ multiplex PCR assay. Turning to the authors' computational methods: A statistical classification framework was developed to diagnose cytomegalovirus status using the catalog of TCR beta chain sequences. TCRdb holds this immuneACCESS table with in-frame rearrangements only. Some clones are missing; in checked studies, unresolved V genes explain under half, and the rest has no known cause. That table furnishes V, J and clone size, whereas the DNA furnished D and trimming. For this sample there are some 110,000 clones; about 82% appear just once. Nearly 5% of the sample is in the top ten clones.

The TCR comes from a man between 18 and 29 years old in good health and CMV-seronegative. The sample was PBMCs. The receptor chain draws on TRBV9 and TRBJ1-2; a tentative D match to TRBD1 spans 6 bases. The DNA sequence is given as TGTGCCAGCAGCCGGGGGGCCGGGCAGAACTATGGCTACACCTTC. Protein translation: CASSRGAGQNYGYTF.